This record concerns one T cell receptor (beta chain) sequence. Its antigen remains unidentified. This sample stems from a study of cytomegalovirus exposure and HLA in healthy donors. Study results and caveats: Previous analysis showed most TCR beta V segments were productive about 87% or about 30% of the time. The study recorded fewer than 200 TCR beta chains that were cytomegalovirus-associated. In a later analysis, V- and J-gene trimming of beta chains associated with a DCLRE1C missense variant, replicated independently.

The PCR employed 60 Vbeta primers together with 13 Jbeta primers. The method was immunoSEQ multiplex PCR; TCRdb's version includes in-frame clones alone and lacks a portion of them. The table includes roughly 120,000 clones, about 76% detected once. All the people who gave samples were healthy bone marrow donors. CDR3 length: 17 residues. The germline V gene encodes CDR1 LGHNA and CDR2 YSLEER. J lost 3 bases, V lost 4 bases, and 13 bases had no gene match. The source is a woman in her twenties or thirties in good health and CMV-seronegative. The chain is built from TRBV4-3 and TRBJ2-3, with 7 bases identical to TRBD2. The material sequenced was PBMCs. CDR3 DNA sequence: TGCGCCAGCAGCCGATTACCTAGCGCGGGAGAGACAGATACGCAGTATTTT. Translating gives CASSRLPSAGETDTQYF.